This TCR beta chain was documented in a study of shared clonotypes between healthy human individuals (dated by TCRdb to 2020 to 2021). Describing the broader study: The cohort included three men and two women between 18 and 49 years of age. For each donor, CD4 naive and CD4 memory were each run on three plates, CD8 naive on two plates, and CD8 memory on one plate. The study deeply sequenced blood TCR repertoires of several healthy adults to estimate repertoire size and the extent of clonotype sharing between individuals. Libraries were prepared and TCR repertoires were sequenced by different laboratories using diverse techniques, in order to increase sequencing depth and limit assay-specific biases. Per donor, leukapheresis produced somewhere between about 0.8 and 9.5 billion PBMCs.

Using the deep immunoSEQ assay, multiplex PCR amplified TCR CDR3 regions from genomic DNA. Extracted genomic DNA from each cell subset was spread evenly across all wells of several immunoSEQ 96-well plates, with each plate serving as a replicate. For sorted subsets, approximately 200 ng of genomic DNA, equivalent to some 33,000 T cell genomes, went into each replicate PCR. Purified libraries were quantified with a Qubit 3.0 fluorometer, sized on a Bioanalyzer 2100, and re-quantified with the KAPA Library Quantification kit. A separate single-read 150-cycle Illumina NextSeq 550 flow cell was used to sequence each immunoSEQ 96-well plate. The original methods were these. Because the immunoSEQ output held only junctional sequences and lacked quality scores, the filtering could not match the filtering applied to full-length reads. To assign V/J genes and CDR3, sequences were annotated using PyIR, a Python wrapper for IgBLAST v1.9, with IMGT germline references. Reads with weak V/J assignments (E-value above 1e-6), missing CDR3, stop codons, out-of-frame junctions, or ambiguous translated residues were removed. V3J clonotypes were defined by identical inferred V gene, J gene, and CDR3 amino acid sequence. Percentage overlap between repertoires was calculated by dividing the number of shared unique clonotypes by the size of the smaller repertoire. Repertoire richness was assessed with RTK rarefaction, the Chao1 estimator, and Recon v2.1 estimates of unobserved clonotypes. Generation probabilities for all TCRbeta clonotypes obtained by the gDNA method from a handful of donors were computed using OLGA. TCRdb limited this immuneACCESS table to in-frame rearrangements with V and J called. A share of clones is missing; checked studies link under half to unresolved V genes, and the rest is unexplained. That table is the source of V, J and clone size, and D and trimming were worked out from the DNA. This sample holds hundreds of thousands of clones; roughly 95% were observed only once. 0.11% of the sample is in the top ten clones.

For the CD8 naive samples, CD45RO-negative cells were positively selected for CCR7, yielding a CD45RA+CCR7+ population from which TemRA cells were excluded. The donors were healthy, HIV-negative adults with no recently reported acute infections or vaccinations. Only Caucasian adults living in Nashville, Tennessee, USA were represented among the donors. After blood collection by leukapheresis, PBMCs were isolated using Ficoll-Histopaque density gradient centrifugation and then cryopreserved in the vapor phase of liquid nitrogen. Analytical flow cytometry was used to check the purity and quantity of each magnetically sorted T cell population. From each sorted fraction, genomic DNA was isolated and quantified by UV absorbance on a Nanodrop 2000c. The germline V gene yields MGHRA for CDR1 and YSYEKL for CDR2. Its CDR3 holds 16 amino acids, cysteine through phenylalanine. Only CDR3 DNA remains: 48 bases, in frame from the first base.

General study outcomes and caveats: Roughly 5% of naive CD4, 3.5% of naive CD8, around 2.3% of memory CD4, and 0.4% of memory CD8 clonotypes were shared across several donors. Pairwise subsampling led to the expectation that sequencing depth would affect the degree of clonotype sharing among donors. Sampling was limited to blood, and TCR repertoires in tissue likely differ from TCR repertoires in blood. The small number of donors limited the genetic and exposure-history diversity represented. Even with the large sequencing depth, rarefaction of the sorted-subset datasets indicated that sequencing was incomplete. Estimated clonotype richness was generally larger for naive than for memory subsets. Compared with non-shared clonotypes, clonotypes shared by all four sorted-subset donors had higher generation probabilities.

For this clone: Which antigen it targets is not known. Within one base of it there is no much larger clone, and no base qualities were kept.

The V and J genes are TRBV4-1 and TRBJ2-5; TRBD2 is perhaps the D gene, given 7 matching bases. TRBJ2-7 explains the end of the DNA better; the J call may be wrong. Sequenced: naive CD8+ T cells sorted from blood. The sample's cell subset or site label, in plain terms: CD45RA+CCR7+. The sequence was collected from a woman in her twenties or thirties in good health. This receptor has the CDR3 CASSQGGGLTPYEQYF. The DNA sequence follows: TGCGCCAGCAGCCAAGGAGGGGGACTAACCCCCTACGAGCAGTACTTC.